The T cell receptor (beta chain) described here comes from a study of CD4 T cells in relation to SARS-CoV-2 and coronaviruses. 80,000 to 100,000 naive or memory CD4+ cells were cultured with CEF peptides for about nine days. Turning to this clone: What it recognizes is unknown.

TCRdb's copy holds only in-frame clones and misses some; the assay was immunoSEQ multiplex PCR. The sample records 38,000 or so clones, over 75% being singletons. Findings and limits, study-wide: About 65% of donors had memory CD4+ clonotypes crossrecognizing SARS-CoV-2 and common cold coronavirus spike. Crossreactivity was assessed only for spike protein, not other viral proteins.

The sequencing sample was made of memory CD4+ T cells from PBMCs, cultured in vitro. This clonotype originated in an adult with COVID-19.

The CDR3 sequence is CASSSTGTPGYEQYF. In DNA form, the CDR3 reads TGTGCCAGCTCAAGCACCGGGACTCCGGGGTACGAGCAGTACTTC. This chain joins TRBV18 and TRBJ2-7, with D perhaps TRBD2 (6 bases). The CDR3 is 15 amino acids. Per germline, CDR1 KGHSH and CDR2 LQKENI. V was trimmed by 5 bases and J by 4 bases, leaving 18 bases between them.